The 11 T cell receptor beta chains in this list originate from one sample, sequenced in a study of cytomegalovirus exposure and HLA in healthy donors. The PCR contained 60 Vbeta and 13 Jbeta primers. TCRdb keeps only in-frame clones here, not all; method: immunoSEQ multiplex PCR. This table holds more than 45,000 clones. The sample was PBMCs. All receptors come from a male donor in good health and CMV-seronegative.

The chain has TRBV19 and TRBJ1-6; D remains ambiguous. Germline V gene sequence: CDR1 LNHDA, CDR2 SQIVND (reference sequence). This CDR3 has 15 residues. Trimming took off 3 bases at V and 5 bases at J, with 11 bases between the two ends. CDR3 sequence: CASSIGNSNNSPLHF. CDR3 sequence (DNA): TGTGCCAGTAGTATCGGGAACAGTAATAATTCACCCCTCCACTTT.

V gene TRBV18 combines with J gene TRBJ2-3; TRBD1 aligns across 8 bases. Germline assignment: CDR1 KGHSH and CDR2 LQKENI. The CDR3 runs 17 residues. The junction had 10 bases not matched to a gene; V was cut back by 4 bases and J by 1 base. CDR3 coding DNA: TGTGCCAGCTCACGGGCAGGGGGCCGGTCTGGCACAGATACGCAGTATTTT. It is translated as CASSRAGGRSGTDTQYF.

The J gene is TRBJ2-1, the V gene TRBV5-6; no firm D call. Germline CDR1 SGHDT, CDR2 YYEEEE. V gave up 2 bases and J gave up 6 bases, with 9 bases separating them. The length of the CDR3 is 13 residues. The CDR3, as DNA: TGTGCCAGCAGCTTATCCCCTCTCAATGAGCAGTTCTTC. Amino acid sequence: CASSLSPLNEQFF.

The chain combines TRBV6-5 with TRBJ2-5, with 8 bases identical to TRBD1. The J call is uncertain, as TRBJ2-7 better fits the DNA end. Germline V gives CDR1 MNHEY, CDR2 SVGAGI. The CDR3 consists of 15 residues. This CDR3 reads CASSSLTRDRYEQYF. For the CDR3, the DNA is TGTGCCAGCAGTTCCCTTACAAGGGACAGGTACGAGCAGTACTTC.

The chain has TRBV6-5 and TRBJ1-5; D possibly corresponds to TRBD1 (6 bases). Germline V gene lookup returns CDR1 MNHEY and CDR2 SVGAGI. V was cut by 6 bases and J by 0 bases, with 12 bases left in between. This CDR3 is 15 amino acids long. The CDR3, as DNA: TGTGCCAGCAGGGGGGGAGGGGGTAGCAATCAGCCCCAGCATTTT. It is translated as CASRGGGGSNQPQHF.

The chain employs TRBV9 and TRBJ1-2, with D tentatively TRBD1 (6 bases). Germline V lookup: CDR1 SGDLS, CDR2 YYNGEE. The CDR3 spans 14 residues. Trimming left V 5 bases short and J 8 bases short, with 19 bases between. CDR3 sequence reads: CASSAPGTRTGYTF. The CDR3 DNA follows: TGTGCCAGCAGTGCCCCCGGGACACGGACGGGCTACACCTTC.

This sequence joins TRBV4-3 and TRBJ2-3; 9 bases match TRBD2. The junction had 16 bases not matched to a gene; V was cut back by 0 bases and J by 6 bases. CDR1 is LGHNA, CDR2 YSLEER, per germline. The CDR3 extends over 19 amino acids. The CDR3 loop is CASSQDSHRPSGAHDTQYF. CDR3 coding DNA: TGCGCCAGCAGCCAAGACAGCCATCGGCCTAGCGGGGCTCACGATACGCAGTATTTT.

The rearrangement uses TRBV9 and TRBJ2-1, with 15 bases lining up with TRBD2. CDR1 is SGDLS and CDR2 is YYNGEE in the germline V gene. V gave up 5 bases and J gave up 4 bases; unmatched junction bases: 4. The CDR3 has 16 residues. CDR3 in DNA: TGTGCCAGCAGTTCCGGACTAGCGGGGGGGTACAATGAGCAGTTCTTC. Protein sequence: CASSSGLAGGYNEQFF.

This sequence joins TRBV5-1 and TRBJ2-1; 7 positions match TRBD2. Germline lookup yields CDR1 SGHRS and CDR2 YFSETQ. The CDR3 is 15 residues long. Trimming cost V 1 base and J 5 bases; bases outside gene matches: 6. The CDR3: CASSLRRGSNNEQFF. For the CDR3, the DNA is TGCGCCAGCAGCTTGAGGCGGGGGTCCAACAATGAGCAGTTCTTC.

The V gene is TRBV6-5, the J gene TRBJ2-7; TRBD1 matches at 8 bases. The CDR3 extends over 15 amino acids. Unmatched junction bases numbered 9, after V lost 7 bases and J lost 1 base. Germline assignment: CDR1 MNHEY and CDR2 SVGAGI. The CDR3 here is CASTPQGVQSYEQYF. The CDR3 nucleotides read TGTGCCAGCACCCCACAGGGGGTTCAGTCCTACGAGCAGTACTTC.

The chain couples TRBV4-1 to TRBJ2-7; D possibly corresponds to TRBD2 (6 bases). Germline V gene sequence: CDR1 MGHRA, CDR2 YSYEKL. This CDR3 region has 15 residues. The V end was cut by 1 base, the J end by 4 bases, with 14 bases between. CDR3 in amino acids: CASSQVAERRYEQYF. The DNA of the CDR3 is TGCGCCAGCAGCCAAGTAGCGGAACGGCGTTACGAGCAGTACTTC.